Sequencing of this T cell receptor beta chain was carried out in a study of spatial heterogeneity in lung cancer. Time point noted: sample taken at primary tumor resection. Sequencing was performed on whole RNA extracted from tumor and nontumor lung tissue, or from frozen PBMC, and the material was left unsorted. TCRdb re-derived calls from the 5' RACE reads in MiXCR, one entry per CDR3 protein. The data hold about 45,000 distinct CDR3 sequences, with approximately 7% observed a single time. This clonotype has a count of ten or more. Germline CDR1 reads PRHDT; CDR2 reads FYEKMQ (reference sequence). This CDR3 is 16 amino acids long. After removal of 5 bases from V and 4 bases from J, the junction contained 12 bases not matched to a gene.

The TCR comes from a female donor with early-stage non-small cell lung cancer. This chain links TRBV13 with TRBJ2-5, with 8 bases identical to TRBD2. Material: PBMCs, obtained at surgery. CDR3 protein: CASSHRTSRDLETQYF. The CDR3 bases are TGTGCCAGCAGCCACCGGACTAGCCGAGATCTAGAGACCCAGTACTTC.